Presented here are 5 T cell receptor beta chains from one specimen sequenced in a study of vaccination and CD4 T cells after COVID-19. Their antigens remain unidentified. Sequencing of the DNA from cultured CD4+ T cells was carried out with the Oncomine TCR Beta short-read assay. TCRdb analysed the PCR reads with MiXCR anew, one entry per CDR3 protein. The table shows approximately 10,000 distinct CDR3 sequences, with roughly three fifths occurring only once. Treatment: roughly 10-day PBMC culture with coronavirus spike peptide pools or control peptides (ViraFEST assay). The sequencing input was CD4+ T cells from blood, cultured in vitro. Every receptor here comes from a human donor who had recovered from COVID-19.

The genes are TRBV7-9 and TRBJ2-5; 10 bases align to TRBD2. Germline lookup yields CDR1 SEHNR and CDR2 FQNEAQ (reference sequence). The CDR3 covers 17 residues. V gave up 2 bases and J gave up 1 base; unmatched junction bases: 7. CDR3 sequence (DNA): TGTGCCAGCAGCTTACGGCAAGCGGGAGGGAGCCAAGAGACCCAGTACTTC. Its protein is CASSLRQAGGSQETQYF.

This chain joins TRBV6-2 or TRBV6-3 and TRBJ2-3, with D perhaps matching TRBD2 (5 bases). V dropped 6 bases and J dropped 4 bases, with 20 bases sitting between them. The CDR3 loop spans 16 amino acids. Germline lookup yields CDR1 MNHEY and CDR2 SVGEGT. CDR3 residues: CASRGEAGAGPDTQYF. The CDR3 DNA reads TGTGCCAGCAGGGGAGAGGCGGGCGCGGGTCCAGATACGCAGTATTTT.

V is TRBV6-1 and J is TRBJ1-1; TRBD1 aligns across 7 bases. Germline V lookup: CDR1 MNHNS, CDR2 SASEGT. V dropped 6 bases and J dropped 2; count of bases not matched to a gene: 6. The CDR3 is made up of 14 amino acids. As DNA, the CDR3 is TGTGCCAGCAGGTTAGGGACAGAAAACACTGAAGCTTTCTTT. Its protein product is CASRLGTENTEAFF.

The chain employs TRBV20-1 and TRBJ2-7; D unclear. From germline, CDR1 is DFQATT and CDR2 SNEGSKA (reference sequence). Trimming left V 0 bases short and J 1 base short, with 13 bases between. This CDR3 has 15 residues. CDR3 residues: CSARDQRTDSYEQYF. The CDR3 DNA sequence: TGCAGTGCTAGAGATCAGAGGACGGATTCCTACGAGCAGTACTTC.

The chain carries TRBV5-1 and TRBJ1-5, with TRBD1 matching 9 bases. Trimming took 0 bases from V and 4 from J; bases not matched to a gene: 5. The germline gives CDR1 SGHRS, CDR2 YFSETQ. This CDR3 is 16 amino acids long. The CDR3 is CASSLGPTGGNQPQHF. The CDR3 nucleotides read TGCGCCAGCAGCTTGGGGCCGACAGGGGGTAATCAGCCCCAGCATTTT.